The 24 T cell receptor beta chains in this list originate from one sample, sequenced in a study of quantifying T cell responses using KT2 cells. Study summary: cDNA was made from DNase-treated RNA using alpha and beta constant primers.

The cDNA 3' end received a ligated oligonucleotide with a UMI. First-round PCR used around 4 cycles and beta primers RC1.1 and RC1.2 covering TRBC1 and TRBC2. TCRdb itself ran the UMI-ligation and nested PCR reads through MiXCR, one entry per CDR3 protein. Counted here are 40,000 or so distinct CDR3 sequences, approximately 15% occurring once; the ten biggest clones make up 43%. Sequencing used PBMCs spiked with cells of the T cell clone KT2. The receptor set was obtained from a human donor.

This clonotype was picked up many times. The genes are TRBV29-1 and TRBJ2-1, with D hard to call. Germline CDR1 is SQVTM and CDR2 is ANQGSEA. CDR3 length equals 14 residues. Trimming pared 4 bases from V and 0 bases from J, leaving 10 bases between. CDR3 loop: CSVVTHPSYNEQFF. In nucleotides, the CDR3 is TGCAGCGTTGTAACTCACCCCTCCTACAATGAGCAGTTCTTC.

V and J are TRBV14 and TRBJ2-1; D ambiguous. With 4 bases removed from V and 2 bases from J, the gap between germline ends came to 12 bases. The CDR3 has 15 amino acids. CDR1 is SGHDN and CDR2 is FVKESK in the germline V gene. The CDR3 region has the DNA TGTGCCAGCAGCCCCTTAGAAAGCACCTACAATGAGCAGTTCTTC. Its protein product is CASSPLESTYNEQFF.

DNA for the CDR3: TGTGCCAGCAGACGAGACAGGTCCGGAACCAAAAACATTCAGTACTTC. It encodes CASRRDRSGTKNIQYF. The chain links TRBV11-3 to TRBJ2-4; D is perhaps TRBD1 (6 bases). CDR1 and CDR2 from the germline V gene are SGHNT and YENEEA. The CDR3 is made up of 16 amino acids. V was shortened by 6 bases and J by 2 bases, with 17 bases between the two germline ends.

This clonotype was seen a few times. The V call is TRBV6-5, the J call TRBJ1-1, with a weak D call TRBD1 (5 bases). V was cut by 6 bases and J by 3 bases, with 20 bases left in between. CDR1 MNHEY and CDR2 SVGAGI come from the germline V gene. The CDR3 covers 16 residues. The CDR3, as DNA: TGTGCCAGCAGCTCCAGAGAAGGGGAAGGGGACACTGAAGCTTTCTTT. It is translated as CASSSREGEGDTEAFF.

Only a few counts were recorded for this clonotype. V gene TRBV7-3 combines with J gene TRBJ2-1; the match to TRBD2 covers 7 bases. The CDR3 runs to 16 residues. The V and J ends lost 2 bases and 6 bases, in that order; junction bases with no gene match: 10. Germline V CDR1 and CDR2: SGHTA, FQGTGA. CDR3 DNA sequence: TGTGCCAGCAGCTTATCCGGACTAGTCCAAGGCAATGAGCAGTTCTTC. Translating gives CASSLSGLVQGNEQFF. Looking up the rest from reference TRBV7-3 and TRBJ2-1 gives the full variable domain: GAGVSQTPSNKVTEKGKYVELRCDPISGHTALYWYRQSLGQGPEFLIYFQGTGAADDSGLPNDRFFAVRPEGSVSTLKIQRTERGDSAVYLCASSLSGLVQGNEQFFGPGTRLTVL.

The rearrangement links TRBV9 to TRBJ2-3; no reliable D call. With 1 base removed from V and 3 bases from J, the gap between germline ends came to 9 bases. CDR1 SGDLS and CDR2 YYNGEE come from the germline V gene. This CDR3 is built from 14 residues. The CDR3 protein is CASSVYTGTDTQYF. CDR3 DNA: TGTGCCAGCAGCGTATATACTGGGACAGATACGCAGTATTTT. The variable domain in full, completed from reference TRBV9 and TRBJ2-3, reads DSGVTQTPKHLITATGQRVTLRCSPRSGDLSVYWYQQSLDQGLQFLIQYYNGEERAKGNILERFSAQQFPDLHSELNLSSLELGDSALYFCASSVYTGTDTQYFGPGTRLTVL.

This clonotype was counted between two and nine times. The V and J genes are TRBV20-1 and TRBJ2-3; D is perhaps TRBD1 (6 bases). The CDR3 runs to 15 residues. With 2 bases removed from V and 2 bases from J, the gap between germline ends came to 14 bases. Germline V gives CDR1 DFQATT, CDR2 SNEGSKA (reference sequence). CDR3 region: CSARIPGHLTDTQYF. The CDR3 nucleotides are TGCAGTGCTAGAATACCGGGACACCTCACAGATACGCAGTATTTT.

V usage is TRBV25-1 and J usage is TRBJ1-2, with TRBD1 as a possible D gene (6 bases). This CDR3 has 15 amino acids. V was clipped by 1 base and J by 1 base, with 10 bases between them. CDR1 and CDR2 from the germline V gene are MGHDK and SYGVNS. CDR3 nucleotide sequence: TGTGCCAGCAGTGAATGGGACACTAATAACTATGGCTACACCTTC. Translation gives CASSEWDTNNYGYTF.

This clonotype has only a few counts. The CDR3 is CASRISGTYEQYF. The CDR3 bases are TGTGCCAGCAGGATTTCCGGGACCTACGAGCAGTACTTC. The chain has TRBV28 and TRBJ2-7, with D perhaps TRBD2 (5 bases). CDR1 is MDHEN, CDR2 SYDVKM, per germline. The germline V and J ends were trimmed by 6 bases and 2 bases, with 11 bases remaining between them. There are 13 residues in the CDR3.

This clonotype was seen repeatedly, ten times or more. The chain is built from TRBV20-1 and TRBJ2-5; 11 positions agree with TRBD2. This CDR3 is 16 amino acids long. The junction had 11 bases not matched to a gene; V was cut back by 6 bases and J by 2 bases. Germline values: CDR1 DFQATT, CDR2 SNEGSKA (reference sequence). Here the CDR3 reads CSAKDLAGGGQETQYF. The CDR3 DNA follows: TGCAGTGCCAAAGATTTAGCGGGAGGGGGTCAAGAGACCCAGTACTTC.

This clonotype showed up just a few times. The chain carries TRBV5-1 and TRBJ2-7; 8 bases fit TRBD2. The CDR3 sequence is 15 residues long. CDR1 SGHRS and CDR2 YFSETQ come from the germline V gene. J was trimmed by 5 bases and V by 0 bases; bases with no gene match: 7. For the CDR3, the DNA is TGCGCCAGCAGCTTGGCGGGGGGGCTATCGGACGAGCAGTACTTC. Translated: CASSLAGGLSDEQYF. The full variable domain, its missing parts supplied by reference TRBV5-1 and TRBJ2-7, is KAGVTQTPRYLIKTRGQQVTLSCSPISGHRSVSWYQQTPGQGLQFLFEYFSETQRNKGNFPGRFSGRQFSNSRSEMNVSTLELGDSALYLCASSLAGGLSDEQYFGPGTRLTVT.

The chain carries TRBV7-6 and TRBJ2-7, with 8 nucleotides matching TRBD2. The germline CDR1 and CDR2 sequences are SGHVS and FNYEAQ. This CDR3 has 13 residues. The ends lost 5 bases at V and 6 bases at J; junction bases unmatched: 6. The CDR3: CASSQTGGLEQYF. In DNA, the CDR3 is TGTGCCAGCAGCCAAACGGGGGGGCTCGAGCAGTACTTC.

This clonotype was detected many times. CDR3 nucleotides: TGCGCCAGCAGCTTGGTGTCCGGGGCCAACGTCCTGACTTTC. Protein sequence: CASSLVSGANVLTF. V usage is TRBV5-1 and J usage is TRBJ2-6; unclear D gene. Germline V CDR1 and CDR2: SGHRS, YFSETQ. Trimming removed 0 bases from V and 4 bases from J, with 5 bases in between. The CDR3 sequence is 14 residues long.

This clonotype has only a few counts. The genes are TRBV20-1 and TRBJ2-1; D not certain. Germline loops: CDR1 DFQATT, CDR2 SNEGSKA (reference sequence). The CDR3 sequence is 13 residues long. Trimming removed 0 bases from V and 6 bases from J, with 9 bases in between. The CDR3 reads CSARDRLFNEQFF. CDR3 coding DNA: TGCAGTGCTAGAGACCGGCTGTTCAATGAGCAGTTCTTC.

This clonotype was detected ten times or more. Compared with germline, one end of the junction differs, possibly owing to a read error. This chain joins TRBV3-1 and TRBJ2-2; 8 bases match TRBD2. Germline V lookup: CDR1 LGHDT, CDR2 YNNKEL (reference sequence). This CDR3 is 16 amino acids long. In DNA, the CDR3 is TGTGCCAGCAGACAAGCAGCGGGAGCGGTCACCGGGGAGCTGTTTTTT. Translation gives CASRQAAGAVTGELFF.

The sample holds a few counts of this clonotype. The CDR3 DNA follows: TGTGCCAGCAGCCGGGGACTAGCCCACCAAGAGACCCAGTACTTC. Translating gives CASSRGLAHQETQYF. This chain uses TRBV27 with TRBJ2-5, with 9 bases lining up with TRBD2. The V and J ends lost 6 bases and 0 bases, in that order; junction bases with no gene match: 5. This CDR3 has 15 residues. Germline loops: CDR1 MNHEY, CDR2 SMNVEV (reference sequence).

This clonotype turned up a few times. The chain combines TRBV4-1 with TRBJ2-3; possible D gene TRBD2, 6 bases. Germline CDR1 is MGHRA and CDR2 is YSYEKL. The CDR3 totals 17 residues. Between the trimmed V and J ends, which lost 0 bases and 2 bases, there was a span of 15 bases. CDR3 amino acids: CASSQDARGTYTDTQYF. The CDR3 DNA reads as TGCGCCAGCAGCCAAGATGCCCGGGGGACCTACACAGATACGCAGTATTTT.

Many counts were recorded for this clonotype. This chain links TRBV11-2 with TRBJ2-4, with TRBD1 matching 10 bases. V lost 5 bases to trimming and J lost 13 bases; unmatched junction nucleotides: 35. CDR1 SGHAT and CDR2 FQNNGV come from the germline V gene. CDR3 length: 22 residues. The CDR3: CASSLPLYGTGDPGHHLGRQYF. DNA of the CDR3: TGTGCCAGCAGCCTACCTTTATATGGGACAGGGGATCCGGGACATCATCTTGGTCGACAGTACTTC. Complete variable domain (other parts from reference TRBV11-2 and TRBJ2-4): EAGVAQSPRYKIIEKRQSVAFWCNPISGHATLYWYQQILGQGPKLLIQFQNNGVVDDSQLPKDRFSAERLKGVDSTLKIQPAKLEDSAVYLCASSLPLYGTGDPGHHLGRQYFGAGTRLSVL.

The chain has TRBV27 and TRBJ2-7; D might be TRBD1 (6 bases). Looked up from germline, CDR1 is MNHEY and CDR2 is SMNVEV (reference sequence). The CDR3 has 13 residues. Trimming stripped 5 bases from V and 1 base from J, with 9 bases between. The CDR3 coding sequence is TGTGCCAGCAGTCCCGGACAGTCCTACGAGCAGTACTTC. Its protein product is CASSPGQSYEQYF.

The V and J genes are TRBV6-6 and TRBJ1-5, with D possibly being TRBD1 (6 bases). The ends were cut back, 3 bases at V and 0 bases at J, with 21 bases in the middle. The germline V gene has CDR1 MNHNY and CDR2 SVGAGI (reference sequence). CDR3 length equals 19 residues. The CDR3 DNA is TGTGCCAGCAGTTATTGGCATCAGGGGAAGGGATATAGCAATCAGCCCCAGCATTTT. This gives the protein CASSYWHQGKGYSNQPQHF.

This clonotype was found once. The rearrangement joins TRBV6-2 or TRBV6-3 to TRBJ1-2, with D possibly matching TRBD1 (5 bases). CDR1 is MNHEY and CDR2 is SVGEGT in the germline V gene. Trimming took off 10 bases at V and 4 bases at J, with 16 bases between the two ends. This CDR3 spans 13 amino acids. CDR3 sequence (DNA): TGTGCCACCATTCCGGGACGTCGCTATGGCTACACCTTC. Translated, it gives CATIPGRRYGYTF.

This clonotype has just a few counts. V usage is TRBV20-1 and J usage is TRBJ1-4, with D possibly TRBD1 on 5 matching bases. Germline CDR1 reads DFQATT; CDR2 reads SNEGSKA (reference sequence). Deletions cut 5 bases from V and 5 bases from J, with 18 bases between. The CDR3 runs 15 residues. The CDR3 DNA follows: TGCAGTGCTCTGCAAAATCCAGGGTTAAATGAAAAACTGTTTTTT. Translating gives CSALQNPGLNEKLFF.

Only a few counts were recorded for this clonotype. The rearrangement links TRBV12-3 or TRBV12-4 to TRBJ1-5, with D uncertain. The CDR3 runs 15 residues. Between the trimmed V and J ends, which lost 6 bases and 1 base, there was a span of 13 bases. CDR3 residues: CASRPEFRSNQPQHF. The DNA for the CDR3 is TGTGCCAGCAGGCCAGAATTTAGGAGCAATCAGCCCCAGCATTTT.

The sample holds many counts of this clonotype. The chain employs TRBV7-2 and TRBJ2-3, with D perhaps matching TRBD2 (5 bases). V was cut by 1 base and J by 5 bases, with 7 bases left in between. The germline CDR1 and CDR2 sequences are SGHTA and FQGNSA. CDR3 length equals 13 residues. This CDR3 is CASSLVGLDTQYF. The DNA for the CDR3 is TGTGCCAGCAGCTTAGTCGGACTAGATACGCAGTATTTT.